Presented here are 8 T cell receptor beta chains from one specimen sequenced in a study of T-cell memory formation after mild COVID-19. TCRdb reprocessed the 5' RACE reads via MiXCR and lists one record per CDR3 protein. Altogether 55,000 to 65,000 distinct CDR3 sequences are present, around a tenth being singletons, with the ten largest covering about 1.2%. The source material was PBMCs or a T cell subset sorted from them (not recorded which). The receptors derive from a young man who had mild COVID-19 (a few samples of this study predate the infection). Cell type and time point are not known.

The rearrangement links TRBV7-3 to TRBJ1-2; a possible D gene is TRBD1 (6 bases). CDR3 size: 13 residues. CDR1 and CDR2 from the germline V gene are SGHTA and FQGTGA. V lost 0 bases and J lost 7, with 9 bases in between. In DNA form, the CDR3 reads TGTGCCAGCAGCTTAACTTGGGGGGCTGGCTACACCTTC. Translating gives CASSLTWGAGYTF.

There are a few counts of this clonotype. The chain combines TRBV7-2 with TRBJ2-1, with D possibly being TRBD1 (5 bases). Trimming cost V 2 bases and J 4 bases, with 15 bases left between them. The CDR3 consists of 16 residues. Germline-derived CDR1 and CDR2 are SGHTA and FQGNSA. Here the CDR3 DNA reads TGTGCCAGCAGCTTATTTACGGCAGGGCGATACAATGAGCAGTTCTTC. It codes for CASSLFTAGRYNEQFF.

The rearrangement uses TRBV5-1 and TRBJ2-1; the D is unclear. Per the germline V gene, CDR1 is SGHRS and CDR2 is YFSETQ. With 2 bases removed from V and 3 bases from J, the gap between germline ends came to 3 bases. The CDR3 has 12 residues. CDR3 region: CASSLIYNEQFF. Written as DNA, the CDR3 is TGCGCCAGCAGCTTAATCTACAATGAGCAGTTCTTC.

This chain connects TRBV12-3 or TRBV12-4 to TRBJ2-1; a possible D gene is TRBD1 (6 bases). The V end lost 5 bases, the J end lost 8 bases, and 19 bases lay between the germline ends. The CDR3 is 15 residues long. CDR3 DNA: TGTGCCAGCAGTGTGATACCGGGACACTCCTATGAGCAGTTCTTC. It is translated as CASSVIPGHSYEQFF.

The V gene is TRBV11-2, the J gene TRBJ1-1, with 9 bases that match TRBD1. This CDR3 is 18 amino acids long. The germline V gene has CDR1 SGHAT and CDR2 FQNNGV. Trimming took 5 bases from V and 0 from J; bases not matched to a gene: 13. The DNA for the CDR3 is TGTGCCAGCAGCGAGAAAACCGGGACAGGGAAAATGAACACTGAAGCTTTCTTT. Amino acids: CASSEKTGTGKMNTEAFF.

The CDR3 is CARTKRRDSYNSPLHF. The DNA of the CDR3 is TGTGCCAGAACCAAACGCCGGGACAGCTATAATTCACCCCTCCACTTT. The genes are TRBV12-3 or TRBV12-4 and TRBJ1-6; the match to TRBD1 covers 7 bases. V shed 9 bases, J shed 3 bases, and the junction held 11 bases outside the gene matches. This CDR3 comprises 16 residues.

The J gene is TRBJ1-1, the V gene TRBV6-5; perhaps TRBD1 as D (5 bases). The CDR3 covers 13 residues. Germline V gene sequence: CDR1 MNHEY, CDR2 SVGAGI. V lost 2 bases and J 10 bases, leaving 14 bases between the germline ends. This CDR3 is CASSYGTLGGAFF. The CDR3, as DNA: TGTGCCAGCAGTTACGGGACCCTCGGGGGAGCTTTCTTT.

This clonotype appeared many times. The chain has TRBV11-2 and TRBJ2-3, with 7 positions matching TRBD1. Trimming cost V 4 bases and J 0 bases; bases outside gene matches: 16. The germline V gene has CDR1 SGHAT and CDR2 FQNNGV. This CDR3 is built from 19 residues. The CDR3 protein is CASSSPGGSFSASTDTQYF. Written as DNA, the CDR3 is TGTGCCAGCAGCTCTCCAGGGGGATCGTTTTCGGCGAGCACAGATACGCAGTATTTT.